The T cell receptor (beta chain) described here comes from a study of blood T cell repertoires in COVID-19. The cohort comprised adults aged about 18 to 90 years residing in approximately 25 US areas. This table comes from immunoSEQ multiplex PCR, and its TCRdb copy is limited to in-frame clones, with some not included. The profile shows approximately 290,000 clones, 90% of them singletons. Germline V gene lookup returns CDR1 MDHEN and CDR2 SYDVKM. The CDR3 loop spans 16 amino acids. Trimming shortened V by 2 bases and J by 8 bases, and 16 bases separated the two germline ends. V gene TRBV28 combines with J gene TRBJ1-6; D gene ambiguous. The sequence derives from a young woman with acute COVID-19. Sequenced sample: PBMCs or T cells enriched from blood (not recorded which). CDR3 in DNA: TGTGCCAGCAGTTTAATTCAGACTGCTCTACATTCACCCCTCCACTTT. This translates into CASSLIQTALHSPLHF.